Detailed here is one T cell receptor beta chain. The same CDR3 is also encoded by other DNA sequences in this sample. The sample comes from a study of OX40 agonist ivuxolimab in advanced cancers. Repertoires were generated with immunoSEQ multiplex PCR, while TCRdb's copy carries only in-frame clones and drops some. Of 55,000 to 85,000 clones in the sample, around 90% were seen once. The germline V and J ends were trimmed by 0 bases and 3 bases, with 10 bases remaining between them. Germline CDR1 reads SGHRS; CDR2 reads YFSETQ. This CDR3 has 14 residues. The clonotype comes from an adult with an advanced solid tumor such as melanoma, head and neck, liver or kidney cancer. The chain recombines TRBV5-1 with TRBJ2-7, with D unclear. Sample: CD4+ or CD8+ T cells sorted from blood, taken in a trial of the OX40 agonist ivuxolimab. This CDR3 is CASSLDPASYEQYF. The CDR3, as DNA: TGCGCCAGCAGCTTGGATCCAGCGAGCTACGAGCAGTACTTC.